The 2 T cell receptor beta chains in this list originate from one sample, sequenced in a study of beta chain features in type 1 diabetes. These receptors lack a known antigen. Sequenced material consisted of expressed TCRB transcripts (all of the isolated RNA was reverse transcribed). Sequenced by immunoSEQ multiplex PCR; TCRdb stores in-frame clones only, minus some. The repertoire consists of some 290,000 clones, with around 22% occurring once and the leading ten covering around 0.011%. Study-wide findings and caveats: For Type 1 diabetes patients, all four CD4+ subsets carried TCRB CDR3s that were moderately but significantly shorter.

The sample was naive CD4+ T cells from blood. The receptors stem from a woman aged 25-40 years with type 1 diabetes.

DNA for the CDR3: TGTGCCAGCAGTCCCGGGACAGGCTTCTACGAGCAGTACTTC. It is translated as CASSPGTGFYEQYF. The chain recombines TRBV7-2 with TRBJ2-7; 8 positions agree with TRBD1. The CDR3 contains 14 residues. Per germline, CDR1 SGHTA and CDR2 FQGNSA. J was trimmed by 3 bases and V by 6 bases; bases with no gene match: 7.

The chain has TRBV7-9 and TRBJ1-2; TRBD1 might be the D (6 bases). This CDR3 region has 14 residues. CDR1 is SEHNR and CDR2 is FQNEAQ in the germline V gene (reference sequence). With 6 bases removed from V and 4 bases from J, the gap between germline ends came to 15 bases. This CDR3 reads CASSKAETGYGYTF. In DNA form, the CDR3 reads TGTGCCAGCAGTAAGGCCGAGACAGGCTATGGCTACACCTTC.